The sequence of this T cell receptor (beta chain) was determined in a study of T-cell reconstitution after alpha-beta-depleted transplantation in children. Unique molecular identifiers were incorporated when the TCRbeta library was constructed. In TCRdb, the PCR reads were re-called with MiXCR into one record per CDR3 protein. The table has about 610,000 distinct CDR3 sequences, roughly a tenth seen once; the top ten hold approximately 4.1%. The germline V gene has CDR1 SGHVS and CDR2 FNYEAQ. The CDR3 extends over 15 amino acids. The V and J ends lost 5 bases and 5 bases respectively, with 17 bases between them.

The J gene is TRBJ2-3, the V gene TRBV7-6; D may be TRBD1 (5 bases). The material was PBMCs from the stem cell graft donor, obtained from the stem cell graft. The source is a human donor who donated a stem cell graft to a child with acute myeloid leukemia. DNA for the CDR3: TGTGCCAGCAGCCCTATGTCTGGGGCAGAAGATACGCAGTATTTT. It codes for CASSPMSGAEDTQYF. The full variable domain, with the rest looked up from reference TRBV7-6 and TRBJ2-3, is GAGVSQSPRYKVTKRGQDVALRCDPISGHVSLYWYRQALGQGPEFLTYFNYEAQQDKSGLPNDRFSAERPEGSISTLTIQRTEQRDSAMYRCASSPMSGAEDTQYFGPGTRLTVL.